Listed below are T cell receptor beta chains from one sample, sequenced in a study of T cell changes during pregnancy in multiple sclerosis. Generated by immunoSEQ multiplex PCR, the TCRdb table keeps only in-frame clones and is missing some. The table shows 50,000 to 65,000 clones, with approximately 93% occurring only once. This specimen was CD8+ T cells from peripheral blood mononuclear cells, taken in the second trimester of pregnancy. These receptor sequences come from a female donor with multiple sclerosis, enrolled in a pregnancy study. The CDR3 runs from the conserved cysteine through the conserved F or W. Each record gives: CDR3 DNA, CDR3 protein, J gene, clone size, V gene, D gene. The D gene is left open where the match is weak. Only some rows state a clone size, as once, few, many or a class for expanded clones.

CDR3 DNA: TGTGCCAGCAGCATAAACAGGGACCATAACACTGAAGCTTTCTTT
CDR3 protein: CASSINRDHNTEAFF
J gene: TRBJ1-1
clone size: -
V gene: TRBV21-1
D gene: -

CDR3 DNA: TGTGCCAGTAGTTGGGGGTCAGGGGGTCAAGAGACCCAGTACTTC
CDR3 protein: CASSWGSGGQETQYF
J gene: TRBJ2-5
clone size: -
V gene: TRBV19
D gene: TRBD1

CDR3 DNA: TGTGCCAGCAGTCCGGGTGGGTACGAGCAGTACTTC
CDR3 protein: CASSPGGYEQYF
J gene: TRBJ2-7
clone size: -
V gene: TRBV11-2
D gene: -

CDR3 DNA: TGTGCCAGCAGCGCCTACAGAACAGATACGCAGTATTTT
CDR3 protein: CASSAYRTDTQYF
J gene: TRBJ2-3
clone size: -
V gene: TRBV9
D gene: -

CDR3 DNA: TGTGCCAGCAGTGGAGGCACGAACACTGAAGCTTTCTTT
CDR3 protein: CASSGGTNTEAFF
J gene: TRBJ1-1
clone size: many
V gene: TRBV6-1
D gene: -

CDR3 DNA: TGTGCCAGCAGTTTAAGAGCGGGAACTGAAGCTTTCTTT
CDR3 protein: CASSLRAGTEAFF
J gene: TRBJ1-1
clone size: -
V gene: TRBV28
D gene: -

CDR3 DNA: TGTGCCAGTACCCCTGGGCAGGGGGTAGATGGCTACACCTTC
CDR3 protein: CASTPGQGVDGYTF
J gene: TRBJ1-2
clone size: -
V gene: TRBV19
D gene: TRBD1

CDR3 DNA: TGCGCCAGCAGCTTGGGGACAGCTGGATATGGCTACACCTTC
CDR3 protein: CASSLGTAGYGYTF
J gene: TRBJ1-2
clone size: -
V gene: TRBV5-1
D gene: -

CDR3 DNA: TGTGCCAGCAGTTACAGAACCCTCTACGAGCAGTACTTC
CDR3 protein: CASSYRTLYEQYF
J gene: TRBJ2-7
clone size: -
V gene: TRBV27
D gene: -

CDR3 DNA: TGTGCCAGCAGCCGCGGAGGGCCAGGCCATGAGCAGTTCTTC
CDR3 protein: CASSRGGPGHEQFF
J gene: TRBJ2-1
clone size: -
V gene: TRBV7-9
D gene: -